Only a few counts were recorded for the clone carrying this TCR beta chain. Antigen specificity is unknown. The data are from a study of T cells in Graves' hyperthyroidism and ophthalmopathy. Extraction of PBMCs used 8.5 to 10 ml of fresh peripheral blood. It was RNA transcripts that yielded the amplified TCR beta CDR3 regions. First-round RT-PCR of the TCR CDR3 relied on the HTBI primer set. TCRdb reprocessed the multiplex PCR reads with MiXCR, giving one entry per CDR3 protein. The table lists 500,000 to 650,000 distinct CDR3 sequences, about 14% of them singletons. The CDR3 extends over 14 amino acids. V was shortened by 1 base and J by 2 bases, with 6 bases between the two germline ends. In germline, CDR1 is LNHDA, CDR2 SQIVND (reference sequence). General study results and limits: A model of 13 V-J features distinguished ophthalmopathy from stable hyperthyroidism. Before onset, ophthalmopathy was predicted by the model a median 6.5 months earlier.

Sequencing input: blood. This clonotype originated in a woman aged 45-59 years with Graves' ophthalmopathy. The chain carries TRBV19 and TRBJ2-1; D unresolved. CDR3 in DNA: TGTGCCAGTAGTATAGCCCCACCCTACAATGAGCAGTTCTTC. Its protein is CASSIAPPYNEQFF. The entire variable domain, with the rest obtained from reference TRBV19 and TRBJ2-1, is as follows: DGGITQSPKYLFRKEGQNVTLSCEQNLNHDAMYWYRQDPGQGLRLIYYSQIVNDFQKGDIAEGYSVSREKKESFPLTVTSAQKNPTAFYLCASSIAPPYNEQFFGPGTRLTVL.